This entry features one TCR beta chain sequence. Documented treatment: randomized to nivolumab then ipilimumab (arm A) or the reverse (arm B). Libraries were prepared by immunoSEQ multiplex PCR; TCRdb keeps only in-frame clonotypes and omits some of them. The sample has fewer than 20,000 clones, roughly 53% seen once. V lost 0 bases, J lost 1 base, and 12 bases lay in between. Looked up from germline, CDR1 is MGHRA and CDR2 is YSYEKL. The CDR3 loop spans 16 amino acids. These data belong to a study of sequential checkpoint blockade in melanoma. This receptor was taken from a human donor with melanoma. The chain combines TRBV4-1 with TRBJ2-5; a possible D gene is TRBD1 (5 bases). Sample: CD8+ T cells sorted from blood (inferred from file names), taken from a patient given nivolumab and ipilimumab in sequence. CDR3 region: CASSQDQKGLQETQYF. Written as DNA, the CDR3 is TGCGCCAGCAGCCAAGATCAGAAGGGGCTCCAAGAGACCCAGTACTTC.